Presented here are 22 T cell receptor beta chains from one specimen sequenced in a study of Ad26.COV2.S vaccination and SARS-CoV-2 variants. The method was immunoSEQ multiplex PCR; TCRdb's version includes in-frame clones alone and lacks a portion of them. The data contain some 340,000 clones, roughly 84% of them singletons. As to treatment: 15 to 20 received Ad26.COV2.S at low or high dose, single or two shots; 5 received placebo; per-sample allocation not given. It was on day 63 after the first vaccine or placebo injection that samples were taken. Sequences were derived from peripheral blood, sampled in a trial of Ad26.COV2.S vaccine versus placebo. The receptor source for this set is a person aged 18 to 59 who received the Ad26.COV2.S COVID-19 vaccine or a placebo.

The chain has TRBV5-1 and TRBJ2-7; D possibly corresponds to TRBD1 (6 bases). Germline loops: CDR1 SGHRS, CDR2 YFSETQ. Trimming pared 1 base from V and 4 bases from J, leaving 15 bases between. This CDR3 region has 15 residues. CDR3 loop: CASSLNRQANYEQYF. CDR3 DNA: TGCGCCAGCAGCTTGAATCGACAGGCAAATTACGAGCAGTACTTC. Using reference TRBV5-1 and TRBJ2-7 for the parts outside the CDR3, the full variable domain is KAGVTQTPRYLIKTRGQQVTLSCSPISGHRSVSWYQQTPGQGLQFLFEYFSETQRNKGNFPGRFSGRQFSNSRSEMNVSTLELGDSALYLCASSLNRQANYEQYFGPGTRLTVT.

The V call is TRBV6-2 or TRBV6-3, the J call TRBJ2-2; D gene uncertain. Looked up from germline, CDR1 is MNHEY and CDR2 is SVGEGT. This CDR3 comprises 15 residues. V lost 2 bases, J lost 0 bases, and 7 bases lay in between. This chain's CDR3 is CASSYRAPNTGELFF. CDR3 sequence (DNA): TGTGCCAGCAGTTACCGAGCCCCGAACACCGGGGAGCTGTTTTTT.

The chain couples TRBV4-3 to TRBJ1-4, with TRBD1 matching 8 bases. Germline V CDR1 and CDR2: LGHNA, YSLEER. The CDR3 spans 16 residues. After removal of 2 bases from V and 10 bases from J, the junction contained 12 bases not matched to a gene. The CDR3 region has the DNA TGCGCCAGCAGCCAACCGGGGGGACAGGAGGAAGGAAAACTGTTTTTT. Translation gives CASSQPGGQEEGKLFF.

V is TRBV25-1 and J is TRBJ2-7; 9 bases are a match to TRBD1. The CDR3 extends over 16 amino acids. From germline, CDR1 is MGHDK and CDR2 SYGVNS. Unmatched junction bases numbered 10, after V lost 6 bases and J lost 1 base. CDR3 sequence reads: CASRDNLGTGSYEQYF. The CDR3 nucleotides are TGTGCCAGCAGGGATAATCTCGGGACAGGGTCCTACGAGCAGTACTTC.

The chain recombines TRBV11-2 with TRBJ2-1, with 12 bases fitting TRBD2. This CDR3 is 15 amino acids long. The V segment lost 2 bases and the J segment 10 bases; nucleotides outside the gene matches: 6. Germline V gene data show CDR1 as SGHAT and CDR2 as FQNNGV. The CDR3 reads CASSLLAGGPREQFF. The CDR3 DNA reads TGTGCCAGCAGCTTACTAGCGGGGGGGCCCAGAGAGCAGTTCTTC.

This clone was observed once. The chain carries TRBV19 and TRBJ1-6; D perhaps matches TRBD1 (5 bases). The V gene lost 7 bases and the J gene lost 0 bases, with 19 bases spanning the gap. The CDR3 is 18 residues long. Looked up from germline, CDR1 is LNHDA and CDR2 is SQIVND (reference sequence). The CDR3 sequence: CASTPKIWGSSYNSPLHF. The CDR3 bases are TGTGCCAGTACTCCTAAAATATGGGGGAGCTCCTATAATTCACCCCTCCACTTT. Drawing the rest from reference TRBV19 and TRBJ1-6, the complete variable domain is DGGITQSPKYLFRKEGQNVTLSCEQNLNHDAMYWYRQDPGQGLRLIYYSQIVNDFQKGDIAEGYSVSREKKESFPLTVTSAQKNPTAFYLCASTPKIWGSSYNSPLHFGNGTRLTVT.

The V and J genes are TRBV3-1 (or the pseudogene TRBV3-2) and TRBJ1-1, with unresolved D. CDR1 and CDR2 from the germline V gene are LGHDT and YNNKEL (reference sequence). The germline V and J ends were trimmed by 4 bases and 1 base, with 10 bases remaining between them. The CDR3 length is 14 residues. The CDR3 bases are TGTGCCAGCAGCCCCAGCGCTGCGAACACTGAAGCTTTCTTT. The encoded protein is CASSPSAANTEAFF.

V is TRBV5-4 and J is TRBJ1-1; D gene unclear. Germline CDR1 is SGHNT and CDR2 is YYREEE (reference sequence). This CDR3 contains 14 residues. With 3 bases removed from V and 0 bases from J, the gap between germline ends came to 9 bases. CDR3 loop: CASSWGIMNTEAFF. CDR3 nucleotide sequence: TGTGCCAGCAGCTGGGGAATTATGAACACTGAAGCTTTCTTT.

The count of this clone is one. The chain joins TRBV4-3 to TRBJ1-2, with 8 bases aligning to TRBD1. This CDR3 region has 13 residues. The J segment lost 3 bases and the V segment lost 3 bases, leaving 0 bases of the junction unmatched. Per germline, CDR1 LGHNA and CDR2 YSLEER. CDR3 sequence reads: CASSQDRDYGYTF. For the CDR3, the DNA is TGCGCCAGCAGCCAGGACAGGGACTATGGCTACACCTTC.

This rearrangement joins TRBV30 to TRBJ2-5; D is unresolved. CDR1 and CDR2 (germline): GTSNPN, SVGIG (reference sequence). CDR3 length equals 12 residues. The V gene lost 6 bases and the J gene lost 5 bases, with 13 bases spanning the gap. The CDR3 nucleotides read TGTGCCTGCGTTACCCGAGGCGAGACCCAGTACTTC. Translated, it gives CACVTRGETQYF.

The V and J genes are TRBV9 and TRBJ2-2; TRBD1 is a possible D gene (6 bases). This CDR3 is built from 14 residues. Trimming removed 5 bases at V and 4 bases at J, with 12 bases between. Germline V lookup: CDR1 SGDLS, CDR2 YYNGEE. CDR3 sequence reads: CASRQGRGTGELFF. The DNA for the CDR3 is TGTGCCAGCAGACAGGGACGAGGCACCGGGGAGCTGTTTTTT.

The chain couples TRBV15 to TRBJ1-5, with D possibly matching TRBD1 (5 bases). This CDR3 has 15 residues. The V end lost 0 bases, the J end lost 4 bases, and 10 bases lay between the germline ends. Germline loops: CDR1 LNHNV, CDR2 YYDKDF (reference sequence). CDR3 in DNA: TGTGCCACCAGCAGAGATAAGGGGATGAATCAGCCCCAGCATTTT. It specifies CATSRDKGMNQPQHF.

As concerns this clone: Other DNA sequences in this sample translate to the same CDR3. J is TRBJ1-6 and V is TRBV18; the match to TRBD1 covers 7 bases. Trimming removed 2 bases from V and 7 bases from J; junction bases left unmatched: 5. In germline, CDR1 is KGHSH, CDR2 LQKENI. The CDR3 is 15 amino acids. CDR3 amino acids: CASSPSRGENSPLHF. CDR3 DNA: TGTGCCAGCTCACCATCCAGGGGGGAGAATTCACCCCTCCACTTT.

The chain links TRBV5-1 to TRBJ2-5; D not resolved. The CDR3 runs 14 residues. Trimming removed 0 bases from V and 3 bases from J, with 9 bases in between. In germline, CDR1 is SGHRS, CDR2 YFSETQ. CDR3 DNA: TGCGCCAGCAGCTTGGTTGGTAGAGAAGAGACCCAGTACTTC. As protein: CASSLVGREETQYF.

The chain employs TRBV3-1 (or the pseudogene TRBV3-2) and TRBJ2-4; D is unclear. The V gene lost 3 bases and the J gene lost 0 bases, with 24 bases spanning the gap. CDR3 length: 20 amino acids. The germline V gene encodes CDR1 LGHDT and CDR2 YNNKEL (reference sequence). The CDR3 loop reads CASSQRPRTSKIVAKNIQYF. CDR3 coding DNA: TGTGCCAGCAGCCAGCGACCCCGAACTTCAAAGATTGTAGCCAAAAACATTCAGTACTTC.

The chain recombines TRBV20-1 with TRBJ1-4, with D uncertain. Looked up from germline, CDR1 is DFQATT and CDR2 is SNEGSKA (reference sequence). The CDR3 sequence is 10 residues long. V shed 2 bases and J shed 8 bases, with 3 bases lying between them. The DNA of the CDR3 is TGCAGTGCTAGAAGGGAAAAACTGTTTTTT. Its protein product is CSARREKLFF.

The genes are TRBV2 and TRBJ2-1; a weak D match, TRBD2 (7 bases). This CDR3 is built from 15 residues. The V end lost 0 bases, the J end lost 4 bases, and 10 bases lay between the germline ends. The germline CDR1 and CDR2 sequences are SNHLY and FYNNEI. CDR3 nucleotides: TGTGCCAGCAGTGAAGCGGGGGGGCGGTACAATGAGCAGTTCTTC. This translates into CASSEAGGRYNEQFF.

This chain links TRBV30 with TRBJ1-2; D might be TRBD1 (6 bases). Germline CDR1 GTSNPN, CDR2 SVGIG (reference sequence). V was pared by 8 bases and J by 5 bases, with 18 bases between. This CDR3 contains 13 residues. DNA for the CDR3: TGTGCCCAAATAGGGGGGACTTATTATGGCTACACCTTC. It yields the protein CAQIGGTYYGYTF.

The chain couples TRBV9 to TRBJ2-4; 7 bases match TRBD1. The J segment lost 6 bases and the V segment lost 4 bases, leaving 10 bases of the junction unmatched. The length of the CDR3 is 15 residues. The V gene's germline CDR1 is SGDLS and CDR2 YYNGEE. CDR3 sequence reads: CASSQTLTGTNIQYF. In DNA form, the CDR3 reads TGTGCCAGCAGCCAAACTTTGACAGGGACAAACATTCAGTACTTC.

The rearrangement links TRBV12-3 or TRBV12-4 to TRBJ2-2, with D perhaps being TRBD1 or TRBD2 (5 bases each). This CDR3 is 13 amino acids long. V lost 10 bases to trimming and J lost 4 bases, with 13 bases between them. The CDR3 spells CATGTLLTGELFF. The CDR3 coding sequence is TGTGCCACGGGGACCTTGCTCACCGGGGAGCTGTTTTTT.

The chain has TRBV19 and TRBJ2-3; 8 bases map to TRBD1. The V segment lost 5 bases and the J segment 3 bases; nucleotides outside the gene matches: 7. The germline CDR1 and CDR2 sequences are LNHDA and SQIVND (reference sequence). This CDR3 has 15 residues. Here the CDR3 reads CASSPRGRLTDTQYF. The CDR3 DNA reads TGTGCCAGTAGTCCCAGGGGGCGCCTGACAGATACGCAGTATTTT.

This chain connects TRBV25-1 to TRBJ2-6, with D unclear. The CDR3 is made up of 15 amino acids. V was shortened by 4 bases and J by 0 bases, with 7 bases between the two germline ends. The germline V gene has CDR1 MGHDK and CDR2 SYGVNS. CDR3 bases: TGTGCCAGCAGTGTCCCGGGCTCTGGGGCCAACGTCCTGACTTTC. Translating it yields CASSVPGSGANVLTF.